Below, 13 T cell receptor beta chains from the same sample are listed, as sequenced in a study of persistence of HIV-infected CD4 T cells. The immunoSEQ assay was version 4, run in survey mode. Profiled with immunoSEQ multiplex PCR; TCRdb holds only in-frame clones, not every one. Among under 40,000 clones listed, roughly 82% were seen once. Lysates of CMV-infected fibroblasts at 9.5 to 10 ug/mL stimulated these cells. Sorted nonresponding memory CD4+ T cells were CD40L-negative, CD69-negative, CD45RO-high. For these receptors, no antigen is known. This specimen consisted of CD4+ T cells sorted from PBMCs after approximately 19-hour stimulation, obtained from a patient who received antiretroviral therapy. Receptor source: an adult woman with HIV who was CMV-seropositive.

This clone is a singleton in its sample. V and J are TRBV5-1 and TRBJ2-7, with 11 nucleotides matching TRBD2. CDR1 SGHRS and CDR2 YFSETQ come from the germline V gene. V was pared by 0 bases and J by 0 bases, with 8 bases of the junction left unmatched. This CDR3 contains 18 residues. The CDR3 loop reads CASSLALAGGPFSYEQYF. The DNA of the CDR3 is TGCGCCAGCAGCTTGGCGCTAGCGGGGGGACCTTTCTCCTACGAGCAGTACTTC.

The rearrangement joins TRBV5-1 to TRBJ1-1; D not resolved. The CDR3 is 15 amino acids. Germline loops: CDR1 SGHRS, CDR2 YFSETQ. Trimming cost V 4 bases and J 1 base, with 14 bases left between them. CDR3 in amino acids: CASSPSTVRNTEAFF. The DNA of the CDR3 is TGCGCCAGCAGCCCCTCAACAGTCCGGAACACTGAAGCTTTCTTT.

This clone appeared a few times. The rearrangement joins TRBV4-1 to TRBJ1-2; TRBD1 aligns across 7 bases. The CDR3 consists of 14 residues. CDR1 and CDR2 (germline): MGHRA, YSYEKL. J gave up 2 bases and V 2 bases, and 2 bases lay outside the gene matches. Here the CDR3 reads CASSQPTGNYGYTF. CDR3 DNA: TGCGCCAGCAGCCAACCGACAGGGAACTATGGCTACACCTTC.

This clone was observed a few times. In DNA form, the CDR3 reads TGTGCCAGCTCACCACCGAAAGGGGGCGCGTTCGGAGAGACCCAGTACTTC. Translating it yields CASSPPKGGAFGETQYF. The V call is TRBV18, the J call TRBJ2-5; 7 nucleotides match TRBD1. The length of the CDR3 is 17 residues. Germline V gene sequence: CDR1 KGHSH, CDR2 LQKENI. The V gene end was trimmed by 0 bases and the J gene end by 4 bases; junction bases not matched to a gene: 11.

The CDR3 DNA reads TGTGCCAGCAGCCGACGACAGCAGAATGAAAAACTGTTTTTT. This translates into CASSRRQQNEKLFF. The chain links TRBV11-3 to TRBJ1-4, with a possible D match to TRBD1 (5 bases). The CDR3 is 14 amino acids. Germline V gene lookup returns CDR1 SGHNT and CDR2 YENEEA. The V end lost 5 bases, the J end lost 5 bases, and 12 bases lay between the germline ends. The full variable domain, completed using reference TRBV11-3 and TRBJ1-4, is EAGVVQSPRYKIIEKKQPVAFWCNPISGHNTLYWYLQNLGQGPELLIRYENEEAVDDSQLPKDRFSAERLKGVDSTLKIQPAELGDSAVYLCASSRRQQNEKLFFGSGTQLSVL.

The chain couples TRBV2 to TRBJ1-2; 10 bases match TRBD1. The trim removed 4 bases at V and 7 bases at J, leaving 3 bases unmatched. The CDR3 totals 13 residues. Per the germline V gene, CDR1 is SNHLY and CDR2 is FYNNEI. DNA of the CDR3: TGTGCCAGCAGTGCCGGGACAGGGGCTGGCTACACCTTC. Translated, it gives CASSAGTGAGYTF.

This sequence joins TRBV28 and TRBJ1-4, with 9 bases identical to TRBD1. This CDR3 is built from 19 residues. Germline lookup yields CDR1 MDHEN and CDR2 SYDVKM. V was pared by 4 bases and J by 7 bases, with 19 bases of the junction left unmatched. CDR3 residues: CASSSPQGASLIRGEKLFF. The CDR3 DNA is TGTGCCAGCAGTTCCCCACAGGGGGCCTCACTCATCAGGGGTGAAAAACTGTTTTTT.

V and J are TRBV28 and TRBJ2-1, with D perhaps TRBD2 (5 bases). The CDR3 runs to 17 residues. From germline, CDR1 is MDHEN and CDR2 SYDVKM. V was clipped by 3 bases and J by 0 bases, with 15 bases between them. The CDR3 DNA reads as TGTGCCAGCAGTTTCGGGGTTAGAGGGTACTCCTACAATGAGCAGTTCTTC. This gives the protein CASSFGVRGYSYNEQFF. Looking up the rest from reference TRBV28 and TRBJ2-1 gives the full variable domain: DVKVTQSSRYLVKRTGEKVFLECVQDMDHENMFWYRQDPGLGLRLIYFSYDVKMKEKGDIPEGYSVSREKKERFSLILESASTNQTSMYLCASSFGVRGYSYNEQFFGPGTRLTVL.

The rearrangement uses TRBV20-1 and TRBJ1-4; D is unresolved. The germline V gene encodes CDR1 DFQATT and CDR2 SNEGSKA (reference sequence). The CDR3 extends over 14 amino acids. Trimming cost V 3 bases and J 5 bases, with 13 bases left between them. Here the CDR3 reads CSASINSGNEKLFF. The CDR3 DNA follows: TGCAGTGCTAGTATAAACAGTGGGAATGAAAAACTGTTTTTT.

The rearrangement links TRBV7-2 to TRBJ1-5, with a tentative D call TRBD1 (5 bases). The CDR3 consists of 14 residues. Per the germline V gene, CDR1 is SGHTA and CDR2 is FQGNSA. V gave up 3 bases and J gave up 2 bases, with 8 bases separating them. The CDR3 DNA sequence: TGTGCCAGCAGCTTCTTGGGGGGCAATCAGCCCCAGCATTTT. Translation: CASSFLGGNQPQHF.

The chain couples TRBV29-1 to TRBJ2-3, with no clear D. V lost 6 bases, J lost 2 bases, and 9 bases lay in between. This CDR3 contains 12 residues. From germline, CDR1 is SQVTM and CDR2 ANQGSEA. Here the CDR3 reads CSVLQDTDTQYF. CDR3 DNA sequence: TGCAGCGTACTTCAGGACACAGATACGCAGTATTTT.

The V gene is TRBV28, the J gene TRBJ2-1, with 8 positions matching TRBD2. Looked up from germline, CDR1 is MDHEN and CDR2 is SYDVKM. The trim removed 7 bases at V and 3 bases at J, leaving 17 bases unmatched. This CDR3 region has 18 residues. The CDR3 here is CASTVLGAGLEGYNEQFF. CDR3 bases: TGTGCCAGCACCGTACTCGGGGCGGGACTAGAGGGCTACAATGAGCAGTTCTTC.

This clone came up once. V is TRBV30 and J is TRBJ2-2; D gene ambiguous. There are 12 residues in the CDR3. Trimming left V 1 base short and J 7 bases short, with 7 bases between. The germline gives CDR1 GTSNPN, CDR2 SVGIG (reference sequence). The CDR3: CAWSGQVGELFF. The CDR3 DNA reads TGTGCCTGGAGTGGTCAAGTCGGGGAGCTGTTTTTT.